Below are 18 T cell receptor beta chains sequenced from a single sample in a study of PD-1 blockade in classical Hodgkin lymphoma. The sample's time point: newly diagnosed, previously untreated cHL patient sample. CD4+ T cells were purified from thawed PBMCs by negative selection. Assay: immunoSEQ multiplex PCR; the TCRdb copy retains only in-frame clones and omits some. Among 20,000 to 25,000 clones, about 91% were seen once, and the ten largest hold 0.2% to 0.3%. The sequenced sample consisted of CD4+ T cells from blood. The receptors derive from a human donor with classical Hodgkin lymphoma.

This clone has just one count. V is TRBV4-3 and J is TRBJ1-2; D unclear. With 2 bases removed from V and 4 bases from J, the gap between germline ends came to 17 bases. Germline-derived CDR1 and CDR2 are LGHNA and YSLEER. The CDR3 sequence is 16 residues long. Written as DNA, the CDR3 is TGCGCCAGCAGCCAACAGGTTCTGGGAAGGTCCTATGGCTACACCTTC. This codes for CASSQQVLGRSYGYTF.

The chain links TRBV11-2 to TRBJ1-3, with 8 bases lining up with TRBD1. Looked up from germline, CDR1 is SGHAT and CDR2 is FQNNGV. The ends lost 1 base at V and 0 bases at J; junction bases unmatched: 5. This CDR3 has 17 residues. The CDR3: CASSLGDRFVSGNTIYF. In nucleotides, the CDR3 is TGTGCCAGCAGCTTAGGGGACAGGTTCGTCTCTGGAAACACCATATATTTT. Using reference TRBV11-2 and TRBJ1-3 for the parts outside the CDR3, the full variable domain is EAGVAQSPRYKIIEKRQSVAFWCNPISGHATLYWYQQILGQGPKLLIQFQNNGVVDDSQLPKDRFSAERLKGVDSTLKIQPAKLEDSAVYLCASSLGDRFVSGNTIYFGEGSWLTVV.

With regard to this clone: A read error may account for a junction end that differs from germline. The CDR3 DNA reads as TGTGCCAGCAGTGGGACTAGAGCCTCCTCCGAGCAGTACTTC. As protein: CASSGTRASSEQYF. The chain uses TRBV2 and TRBJ2-7; 7 bases line up with TRBD2. Germline assignment: CDR1 SNHLY and CDR2 FYNNEI. The CDR3 covers 14 residues.

This chain uses TRBV6-5 with TRBJ1-2, with D uncertain. V was trimmed by 7 bases and J by 0 bases, leaving 15 bases between them. The germline gives CDR1 MNHEY, CDR2 SVGAGI. This CDR3 has 15 residues. The CDR3 coding sequence is TGTGCCAGCACCCGCCTCCCCCCCTCTAACTATGGCTACACCTTC. Its translation is CASTRLPPSNYGYTF.

CDR3 sequence (DNA): TGTGCCAGCAGCTGGGGAGACAGGGGCCGGTCCAATGAGCAGTTCTTC. Its protein is CASSWGDRGRSNEQFF. This chain uses TRBV5-4 with TRBJ2-1, with 8 bases identical to TRBD1. CDR3 length equals 16 residues. J lost 6 bases, V lost 3 bases, and 11 bases had no gene match. Germline assignment: CDR1 SGHNT and CDR2 YYREEE (reference sequence).

This chain connects TRBV9 to TRBJ1-3, with 8 bases fitting TRBD1. The J segment lost 4 bases and the V segment lost 4 bases, leaving 10 bases of the junction unmatched. Germline V gives CDR1 SGDLS, CDR2 YYNGEE. This CDR3 is built from 16 residues. The CDR3 DNA reads as TGTGCCAGCAGCTTACAGGGACAGGTAGGAGGAAACACCATATATTTT. Its protein product is CASSLQGQVGGNTIYF.

This chain joins TRBV10-3 and TRBJ2-1, with 9 bases identical to TRBD1. Germline CDR1 reads ENHRY; CDR2 reads SYGVKD. This CDR3 contains 17 residues. V was pared by 9 bases and J by 2 bases, with 14 bases of the junction left unmatched. As DNA, the CDR3 is TGTGCCATACGTCCCGGGACAGGGAGGAGGACCTACAATGAGCAGTTCTTC. This gives the protein CAIRPGTGRRTYNEQFF.

The chain has TRBV5-6 and TRBJ1-4; weak D call: TRBD1 (6 bases). From germline, CDR1 is SGHDT and CDR2 YYEEEE. The V gene lost 3 bases and the J gene lost 7 bases, with 13 bases spanning the gap. The CDR3 is 14 amino acids. CDR3 in DNA: TGTGCCAGCAGCTGGGGGGGGCGAGGTGAAAAACTGTTTTTT. Protein: CASSWGGRGEKLFF. Full variable domain (rest looked up from reference TRBV5-6 and TRBJ1-4): DAGVTQSPTHLIKTRGQQVTLRCSPKSGHDTVSWYQQALGQGPQFIFQYYEEEERQRGNFPDRFSGHQFPNYSSELNVNALLLGDSALYLCASSWGGRGEKLFFGSGTQLSVL.

V usage is TRBV30 and J usage is TRBJ2-6; no definite D call. Germline V gene lookup returns CDR1 GTSNPN and CDR2 SVGIG (reference sequence). The CDR3 totals 17 residues. The V end was cut by 3 bases, the J end by 0 bases, with 15 bases between. The CDR3 sequence: CAWSAPHLGSGANVLTF. The CDR3 DNA reads TGTGCCTGGAGCGCCCCGCATCTCGGCTCTGGGGCCAACGTCCTGACTTTC.

In nucleotides, the CDR3 is TGTGCCAGCAGCACCCACCGACTAGCGGGAGGATTTGAGACCCAGTACTTC. Translated: CASSTHRLAGGFETQYF. This chain links TRBV11-3 with TRBJ2-5; 13 bases are a match to TRBD2. The J segment lost 5 bases and the V segment lost 5 bases, leaving 11 bases of the junction unmatched. Germline V gives CDR1 SGHNT, CDR2 YENEEA. This CDR3 spans 17 amino acids.

This chain joins TRBV6-1 and TRBJ1-5; unclear D gene. The CDR3 covers 14 residues. V was cut by 6 bases and J by 7 bases, with 16 bases left in between. Germline-derived CDR1 and CDR2 are MNHNS and SASEGT. CDR3 sequence: CASSGGPPVQPQHF. The CDR3 nucleotides are TGTGCCAGCAGCGGCGGGCCCCCAGTGCAGCCCCAGCATTTT.

The chain couples TRBV5-4 to TRBJ2-2; D gene unclear. The CDR3 contains 15 residues. Germline V lookup: CDR1 SGHNT, CDR2 YYREEE (reference sequence). V was trimmed by 0 bases and J by 0 bases, leaving 6 bases between them. This CDR3 reads CASSLARPNTGELFF. Here the CDR3 DNA reads TGTGCCAGCAGCTTGGCCAGGCCGAACACCGGGGAGCTGTTTTTT.

V usage is TRBV18 and J usage is TRBJ1-2, with D hard to call. The CDR3 spans 13 residues. Trimming removed 2 bases at V and 8 bases at J, with 12 bases between. Germline V gene sequence: CDR1 KGHSH, CDR2 LQKENI. CDR3: CASSPSLTGGYTF. DNA for the CDR3: TGTGCCAGCTCACCAAGCCTGACGGGCGGCTACACCTTC.

This rearrangement joins TRBV2 to TRBJ2-1; a possible D gene is TRBD2 (7 bases). V was shortened by 7 bases and J by 4 bases, with 17 bases between the two germline ends. The CDR3 extends over 15 amino acids. Per the germline V gene, CDR1 is SNHLY and CDR2 is FYNNEI. The CDR3 DNA sequence: TGTGCCAGCAACACCGGGGCGGGGGCTTACAATGAGCAGTTCTTC. Translation gives CASNTGAGAYNEQFF. Looking up the rest from reference TRBV2 and TRBJ2-1 gives the full variable domain: EPEVTQTPSHQVTQMGQEVILRCVPISNHLYFYWYRQILGQKVEFLVSFYNNEISEKSEIFDDQFSVERPDGSNFTLKIRSTKLEDSAMYFCASNTGAGAYNEQFFGPGTRLTVL.

The chain couples TRBV7-9 to TRBJ1-3, with D possibly matching TRBD1 (5 bases). Per the germline V gene, CDR1 is SEHNR and CDR2 is FQNEAQ (reference sequence). The CDR3 extends over 15 amino acids. V shed 5 bases and J shed 0 bases, with 11 bases lying between them. The CDR3: CASSRDGYSGNTIYF. CDR3 in DNA: TGTGCCAGCAGCCGGGACGGATACTCTGGAAACACCATATATTTT.

CDR3 amino acids: CASSLSGQGSQETQYF. The CDR3 DNA is TGTGCCAGCAGCTTATCGGGACAGGGGAGTCAAGAGACCCAGTACTTC. The chain combines TRBV7-2 with TRBJ2-5, with 10 bases aligning to TRBD1. The CDR3 totals 16 residues. V lost 2 bases, J lost 2 bases, and 5 bases stayed unmatched. Germline CDR1 SGHTA, CDR2 FQGNSA.

This rearrangement joins TRBV4-2 to TRBJ2-7, with D perhaps TRBD1 (5 bases). The CDR3 runs to 14 residues. In germline, CDR1 is LGHNA, CDR2 YNFKEQ. The V end was cut by 0 bases, the J end by 6 bases, with 12 bases between. The chain's CDR3 is CASSQEAGSGEQYF. Written as DNA, the CDR3 is TGTGCCAGCAGCCAAGAGGCAGGGTCGGGCGAGCAGTACTTC.

The chain employs TRBV7-6 and TRBJ2-3; the match to TRBD2 covers 13 bases. The CDR3 covers 16 residues. Germline CDR1 reads SGHVS; CDR2 reads FNYEAQ. The trim removed 3 bases at V and 5 bases at J, leaving 5 bases unmatched. The CDR3 bases are TGTGCCAGCAGCTTCGGACTAGCGGGGGTCGGAGATACGCAGTATTTT. Its translation is CASSFGLAGVGDTQYF.